The present entry profiles one TCR beta chain with its context. The method was immunoSEQ multiplex PCR; TCRdb's version includes in-frame clones alone and lacks a portion of them. The sample has under 300,000 clones, 82% seen once. This record belongs to a study of blood T cell repertoires in COVID-19. Across the study: Some COVID-19 samples were acute and others convalescent; all came from the United States, Italy and Spain. Sources were T cells, B-cell-depleted T cells, or PBMCs; the material itself was cDNA or gDNA.

This CDR3 region has 15 residues. The chain carries TRBV21-1 and TRBJ2-3; the DNA was not used to check the table's D call, TRBD2. TRBV21-1 is labeled a pseudogene. The sequence came from a woman aged 18 to 35 with acute or convalescent COVID-19. Sequenced sample: peripheral blood. The CDR3 protein is CASSAWGGAGDTQYF. CDR3 bases: TGTGCCAGCAGCGCCTGGGGGGGGGCTGGAGATACGCAGTATTTT.